This entry concerns a single TCR beta chain. The authors' processing: Amplification of reference gene primers provided the estimated nucleated cell counts. The protocol was immunoSEQ multiplex PCR, while the TCRdb copy is restricted to in-frame clones and leaves out a portion. V, J and clone size are those of that table, while D and trimming were read from the DNA. The profile shows 110,000 to 150,000 clones, around 80% of them singletons. The data are from a study of blood T cell repertoires in COVID-19. On the study more broadly: The samples span acute and convalescent COVID-19 from the United States, Italy and Spain. PBMCs, B-cell-depleted T cells, or T cells provided the cDNA or gDNA that made up the material.

The J segment lost 6 bases and the V segment lost 3 bases, leaving 7 bases of the junction unmatched. The CDR3 totals 15 residues. CDR1 and CDR2 (germline): SGHTA, FQGNSA. The TCR was taken from a man aged 55 to 70 with acute or convalescent COVID-19. The genes are TRBV7-2 and TRBJ2-3; 9 bases align to TRBD2. What was sequenced was peripheral blood. The CDR3 loop is CASSLREGRRDTQYF. CDR3 in DNA: TGTGCCAGCAGCTTGCGGGAGGGCCGGAGGGATACGCAGTATTTT.